The 31 T cell receptor beta chains listed next were all sequenced from one sample in a study of blood T cell repertoires in COVID-19. Here immunoSEQ multiplex PCR was the method, and the copy in TCRdb shows in-frame clones only, minus some. The data contain 120,000 to 150,000 clones, around 81% of them singletons. Source material: peripheral blood. These receptors originate from a woman aged 40 to 50 with active or convalescent COVID-19.

V and J are TRBV4-1 and TRBJ2-7; no reliable D call. CDR3 size: 13 residues. Per germline, CDR1 MGHRA and CDR2 YSYEKL. Between the trimmed V and J ends, which lost 3 bases and 2 bases, there was a span of 8 bases. The CDR3 DNA reads TGCGCCAGCAGCCAGTGGTCGGCCTACGAGCAGTACTTC. Translating it yields CASSQWSAYEQYF.

The V and J genes are TRBV6-1 and TRBJ1-5; the D is unclear. The CDR3 runs 11 residues. Germline V gives CDR1 MNHNS, CDR2 SASEGT. V lost 6 bases and J 5 bases, leaving 5 bases between the germline ends. The CDR3 protein is CASSHHQPQHF. As DNA, the CDR3 is TGTGCCAGCAGCCATCATCAGCCCCAGCATTTT.

In regard to this clone: The junction differs from germline at one of its ends, possibly a read error. The chain carries TRBV27 and TRBJ2-5, with D possibly matching TRBD1 (6 bases). Germline loops: CDR1 MNHEY, CDR2 SMNVEV (reference sequence). The CDR3 loop spans 13 amino acids. CDR3 protein: CASSLGGQKTQYF. In DNA, the CDR3 is TGTGCCAGCAGTTTAGGGGGCCAAAAGACCCAGTACTTC.

This clone was observed a few times. The V call is TRBV28, the J call TRBJ1-2, with D maybe TRBD1 (6 bases). The CDR3 runs 11 residues. The germline V gene encodes CDR1 MDHEN and CDR2 SYDVKM. V was clipped by 6 bases and J by 5 bases, with 7 bases between them. CDR3 amino acids: CASRQGYGYTF. CDR3 DNA: TGTGCCAGCAGACAGGGATATGGCTACACCTTC.

The chain couples TRBV5-4 to TRBJ1-2; TRBD1 is a possible D gene (6 bases). The CDR3 sequence is 15 residues long. From germline, CDR1 is SGHNT and CDR2 YYREEE (reference sequence). Between the trimmed V and J ends, which lost 2 bases and 5 bases, there was a span of 16 bases. Written as DNA, the CDR3 is TGTGCCAGCAGCTTCCCCGCAGGGGTTGGTTATGGCTACACCTTC. Its translation is CASSFPAGVGYGYTF.

J is TRBJ1-2 and V is TRBV3-1 (or the pseudogene TRBV3-2); D might be TRBD1 (6 bases). The CDR3 sequence is 15 residues long. V was clipped by 4 bases and J by 4 bases, with 16 bases between them. Germline-derived CDR1 and CDR2 are LGHDT and YNNKEL (reference sequence). The CDR3 DNA reads TGTGCCAGCAGCCTGCAGGGGACGTCGGGCTATGGCTACACCTTC. Protein sequence: CASSLQGTSGYGYTF.

V gene TRBV19 combines with J gene TRBJ1-1; the match to TRBD1 covers 9 bases. The germline gives CDR1 LNHDA, CDR2 SQIVND (reference sequence). The V segment lost 6 bases and the J segment 5 bases; nucleotides outside the gene matches: 10. The CDR3 is made up of 15 amino acids. The CDR3 protein is CASSFGTGIWTEAFF. Written as DNA, the CDR3 is TGTGCCAGTAGCTTCGGGACAGGGATCTGGACTGAAGCTTTCTTT.

The CDR3 region has the DNA TGTGCCAGCAGCTTAGCGCTAACGGGGGTATTGGGGTATTCACCCCTCCACTTT. Translation: CASSLALTGVLGYSPLHF. The chain carries TRBV7-2 and TRBJ1-6; D perhaps matches TRBD1 (5 bases). Per the germline V gene, CDR1 is SGHTA and CDR2 is FQGNSA. V shed 0 bases and J shed 8 bases, with 20 bases lying between them. The CDR3 is made up of 18 amino acids.

V is TRBV7-2 and J is TRBJ2-7, with 8 bases fitting TRBD1. Germline V gene lookup returns CDR1 SGHTA and CDR2 FQGNSA. The CDR3 spans 14 residues. V was clipped by 5 bases and J by 4 bases; unmatched bases: 7. CDR3 sequence (DNA): TGTGCCAGCAGCCCGAAGACAGGGGATTACGAGCAGTACTTC. Translation gives CASSPKTGDYEQYF.

The rearrangement joins TRBV12-3 or TRBV12-4 to TRBJ1-1; D is unresolved. The CDR3 runs to 13 residues. Trimming removed 3 bases at V and 2 bases at J, with 7 bases between. CDR3 region: CASSLPGNTEAFF. As DNA, the CDR3 is TGTGCCAGCAGTTTGCCAGGCAACACTGAAGCTTTCTTT.

The chain has TRBV7-9 and TRBJ2-1; D may be TRBD2 (7 bases). Germline CDR1 and CDR2: SEHNR and FQNEAQ (reference sequence). Trimming took off 5 bases at V and 5 bases at J, with 19 bases between the two ends. CDR3 length: 16 residues. In DNA, the CDR3 is TGTGCCAGCAGCCCTTGGGGGCGGGGGCCCGACAATGAGCAGTTCTTC. This codes for CASSPWGRGPDNEQFF.

The chain couples TRBV18 to TRBJ1-5, with D perhaps TRBD1 (5 bases). Looked up from germline, CDR1 is KGHSH and CDR2 is LQKENI. The length of the CDR3 is 13 residues. The V end was cut by 6 bases, the J end by 4 bases, with 10 bases between. The CDR3 DNA reads as TGTGCCAGCTCCCAGGACATTAATCAGCCCCAGCATTTT. Its translation: CASSQDINQPQHF.

J is TRBJ2-3 and V is TRBV18, with a possible D match to TRBD1 (6 bases). The ends were cut back, 3 bases at V and 6 bases at J, with 16 bases in the middle. CDR3 size: 15 residues. The germline CDR1 and CDR2 sequences are KGHSH and LQKENI. The CDR3 spells CASSPRDTKTDTQYF. CDR3 coding DNA: TGTGCCAGCTCACCCCGGGACACCAAGACGGATACGCAGTATTTT.

V usage is TRBV6-2 or TRBV6-3 and J usage is TRBJ2-5; TRBD2 agrees at 11 bases. V was clipped by 4 bases and J by 5 bases; unmatched bases: 3. This CDR3 spans 14 amino acids. Germline CDR1 is MNHEY and CDR2 is SVGEGT. CDR3 nucleotides: TGTGCCAGCAGTTTAGCGGGAGGGCAGGAGACCCAGTACTTC. Translated: CASSLAGGQETQYF.

The genes are TRBV2 and TRBJ1-2; 7 bases are shared with TRBD1. V was pared by 6 bases and J by 0 bases, with 4 bases of the junction left unmatched. CDR3 length equals 14 residues. Per germline, CDR1 SNHLY and CDR2 FYNNEI. The CDR3, as DNA: TGTGCCAGCAGGGAGGGGGCGTCTAACTATGGCTACACCTTC. It is translated as CASREGASNYGYTF.

The chain has TRBV19 and TRBJ1-1; no clear D gene. CDR1 and CDR2 (germline): LNHDA, SQIVND (reference sequence). The CDR3 length is 13 residues. With 6 bases removed from V and 5 bases from J, the gap between germline ends came to 13 bases. Here the CDR3 reads CASREKGATEAFF. DNA of the CDR3: TGTGCCAGTAGGGAAAAGGGAGCAACTGAAGCTTTCTTT. Complete variable domain (other parts from reference TRBV19 and TRBJ1-1): DGGITQSPKYLFRKEGQNVTLSCEQNLNHDAMYWYRQDPGQGLRLIYYSQIVNDFQKGDIAEGYSVSREKKESFPLTVTSAQKNPTAFYLCASREKGATEAFFGQGTRLTVV.

V is TRBV6-6 and J is TRBJ1-1; D may be TRBD1 (6 bases). Germline V CDR1 and CDR2: MNHNY, SVGAGI (reference sequence). V lost 8 bases to trimming and J lost 7 bases, with 20 bases between them. The CDR3 is 14 residues long. CDR3 amino acids: CASYPTGGAGEAFF. For the CDR3, the DNA is TGTGCCAGCTACCCAACCGGGGGGGCGGGTGAAGCTTTCTTT.

The genes are TRBV11-2 and TRBJ1-5; D gene uncertain. The CDR3 totals 14 residues. Trimming left V 3 bases short and J 6 bases short, with 12 bases between. Germline CDR1 SGHAT, CDR2 FQNNGV. The CDR3 is CASSFGGGGQPQHF. In DNA form, the CDR3 reads TGTGCCAGCAGCTTTGGAGGAGGAGGTCAGCCCCAGCATTTT.

The chain employs TRBV6-5 and TRBJ1-5; TRBD1 matches 7 bases. With V trimmed by 8 bases and J by 7 bases, 11 bases remained unmatched. The CDR3 runs 14 residues. The germline V gene has CDR1 MNHEY and CDR2 SVGAGI. CDR3 sequence: CASLSGTAKQPQHF. As DNA, the CDR3 is TGTGCCAGCCTATCCGGGACAGCTAAACAGCCCCAGCATTTT.

J is TRBJ2-7 and V is TRBV28; TRBD1 aligns across 8 bases. Germline V gene lookup returns CDR1 MDHEN and CDR2 SYDVKM. CDR3 size: 14 residues. V shed 7 bases, J shed 4 bases, and the junction held 9 bases outside the gene matches. The CDR3 loop reads CASTGQGLPYEQYF. The DNA of the CDR3 is TGTGCCAGCACAGGACAGGGTCTGCCTTACGAGCAGTACTTC.

The CDR3 protein is CASSQDSGVTEAFF. In nucleotides, the CDR3 is TGTGCCAGCAGCCAAGATTCAGGGGTCACTGAAGCTTTCTTT. The rearrangement links TRBV14 to TRBJ1-1, with a possible D match to TRBD1 (6 bases). The germline CDR1 and CDR2 sequences are SGHDN and FVKESK. The CDR3 length is 14 residues. The V and J ends lost 0 bases and 4 bases respectively, with 9 bases between them. The full variable domain, in which reference TRBV14 and TRBJ1-1 provide the parts outside the CDR3, is EAGVTQFPSHSVIEKGQTVTLRCDPISGHDNLYWYRRVMGKEIKFLLHFVKESKQDESGMPNNRFLAERTGGTYSTLKVQPAELEDSGVYFCASSQDSGVTEAFFGQGTRLTVV.

The chain has TRBV6-6 and TRBJ2-5; 7 nucleotides align to TRBD1. CDR1 is MNHNY and CDR2 is SVGAGI in the germline V gene (reference sequence). The V and J ends lost 6 bases and 0 bases, in that order; junction bases with no gene match: 7. The CDR3 has 15 amino acids. This CDR3 is CASSRRTGNQETQYF. DNA for the CDR3: TGTGCCAGCAGCCGCCGGACAGGAAACCAAGAGACCCAGTACTTC.

The chain couples TRBV19 to TRBJ1-1, with a tentative D call TRBD1 (5 bases). V dropped 3 bases and J dropped 3 bases, with 8 bases sitting between them. The CDR3 is 13 amino acids. Germline CDR1 is LNHDA and CDR2 is SQIVND (reference sequence). The CDR3 reads CASSIGRDTEAFF. Here the CDR3 DNA reads TGTGCCAGTAGTATTGGCAGGGACACTGAAGCTTTCTTT.

This chain links TRBV7-8 with TRBJ1-4; TRBD1 matches at 8 bases. The CDR3 runs to 15 residues. Germline CDR1 SGHVS, CDR2 FQNEAQ. V lost 5 bases, J lost 0 bases, and 2 bases stayed unmatched. CDR3 protein: CASSPGQATNEKLFF. CDR3 sequence (DNA): TGTGCCAGCAGCCCGGGACAGGCAACTAATGAAAAACTGTTTTTT.

DNA of the CDR3: TGTGCCAGCAGTTACTCGAGTACAGGGGGCGGCTATGGCTACACCTTC. It is translated as CASSYSSTGGGYGYTF. V usage is TRBV6-6 and J usage is TRBJ1-2, with 9 bases fitting TRBD1. Losses at the gene ends were 0 bases for V and 4 bases for J; bases not matched to a gene: 6. This CDR3 contains 16 residues. Germline CDR1 and CDR2: MNHNY and SVGAGI (reference sequence).

The chain combines TRBV2 with TRBJ2-2; TRBD2 agrees at 12 bases. V lost 0 bases to trimming and J lost 3 bases; unmatched junction nucleotides: 11. The CDR3 is 20 amino acids. CDR1 and CDR2 from the germline V gene are SNHLY and FYNNEI. CDR3 region: CASSEAPTSGRMLDTGELFF. The DNA for the CDR3 is TGTGCCAGCAGTGAAGCCCCAACTAGCGGGAGGATGCTGGACACCGGGGAGCTGTTTTTT.

The CDR3 bases are TGTGCCAGCAGCGAGGGGGACAGGGGCTACGAGCAGTACTTC. Translated: CASSEGDRGYEQYF. V usage is TRBV9 and J usage is TRBJ2-7; 10 nucleotides match TRBD1. The germline V gene encodes CDR1 SGDLS and CDR2 YYNGEE. Germline trimming cut 3 bases from V and 3 bases from J; bases unmatched to any gene: 3. The CDR3 covers 14 residues.

The chain is built from TRBV3-1 (or the pseudogene TRBV3-2) and TRBJ2-7; the match to TRBD2 covers 9 bases. The CDR3 length is 20 residues. CDR1 is LGHDT and CDR2 is YNNKEL in the germline V gene (reference sequence). Losses at the gene ends were 2 bases for V and 0 bases for J; bases not matched to a gene: 17. The CDR3 loop reads CASSQYNPGVAGGPSYEQYF. Written as DNA, the CDR3 is TGTGCCAGCAGCCAATACAACCCAGGGGTGGCGGGAGGGCCCTCCTACGAGCAGTACTTC.

This chain joins TRBV10-3 and TRBJ1-5, with D possibly being TRBD1 (5 bases). Germline lookup yields CDR1 ENHRY and CDR2 SYGVKD. The germline V and J ends were trimmed by 0 bases and 6 bases, with 15 bases remaining between them. The CDR3 runs to 16 residues. The CDR3 nucleotides are TGTGCCATCAGTGAGTCGGAGGGCGCGGGGGGTCAGCCCCAGCATTTT. This translates into CAISESEGAGGQPQHF.

V usage is TRBV18 and J usage is TRBJ2-7; TRBD1 matches at 9 bases. CDR3 length: 14 amino acids. Germline CDR1 KGHSH, CDR2 LQKENI. V shed 3 bases, J shed 2 bases, and the junction held 2 bases outside the gene matches. The CDR3 is CASSPRTGAYEQYF. CDR3 in DNA: TGTGCCAGCTCACCCCGGACAGGGGCCTACGAGCAGTACTTC.

The V and J genes are TRBV10-2 and TRBJ1-1; 7 bases are a match to TRBD1. This CDR3 contains 14 residues. The ends lost 8 bases at V and 6 bases at J; junction bases unmatched: 12. Germline-derived CDR1 and CDR2 are WSHSY and SAAADI. The CDR3, as DNA: TGCGCCAGCGCCCCCGGGACAGAGGCGGCTGAAGCTTTCTTT. Translated, it gives CASAPGTEAAEAFF.